This is a list of T cell receptor beta chains from one sample in a study of blood T cell repertoires in COVID-19. The assay was immunoSEQ multiplex PCR, and TCRdb's table has in-frame clones only and misses some. The top ten clones hold about 15% of a sample with about 58,000 clones, 75% to 90% of them seen once. Material for sequencing was peripheral blood. The source is a human donor in a cohort sampled during active COVID-19. CDR3s include the opening cysteine and the closing phenylalanine or tryptophan. D genes are given only for firm matches. Clone size is stated in some rows and not others, as once, few, many or a class when expanded.

j_gene,d_gene,abundance,v_gene,CDR3aa,CDR3nt
TRBJ2-2,TRBD1,once,TRBV19,CASSPRTGGYTGELFF,TGTGCCAGTAGTCCACGGACAGGGGGCTACACCGGGGAGCTGTTTTTT
TRBJ2-1,TRBD2,NA,TRBV3-1/TRBV3-2,CASSHDRTSGSNEQFF,TGTGCCAGCAGCCACGACCGGACTAGCGGGAGCAATGAGCAGTTCTTC
TRBJ1-4,NA,NA,TRBV5-1,CASSLSGRDEKLFF,TGCGCCAGCAGCTTATCAGGCAGGGATGAAAAACTGTTTTTT
TRBJ2-7,NA,NA,TRBV5-1,CASSLGRPYEQYF,TGCGCCAGCAGCTTGGGGAGACCCTACGAGCAGTACTTC
TRBJ1-6,TRBD1,NA,TRBV11-2,CASSSLTGESSPLHF,TGTGCCAGCAGCTCGCTGACAGGGGAAAGTTCACCCCTCCACTTT
TRBJ2-3,NA,NA,TRBV7-2,CASSLLGRDTDTQYF,TGTGCCAGCAGCTTACTCGGGAGAGACACAGATACGCAGTATTTT
TRBJ1-6,NA,NA,TRBV30,CAWSVINKARGNSPLHF,TGTGCCTGGAGTGTTATCAACAAGGCGCGGGGTAATTCACCCCTCCACTTT
TRBJ1-5,NA,NA,TRBV18,CASSAAGDQPQHF,TGTGCCAGCTCAGCCGCAGGGGATCAGCCCCAGCATTTT
TRBJ1-3,NA,NA,TRBV2,CASSQGTSGNTIYF,TGTGCCAGCAGCCAGGGAACCTCTGGAAACACCATATATTTT
TRBJ2-7,NA,once,TRBV10-2,CASSDLPGHRVNEQYF,TGCGCCAGCAGTGACCTACCGGGACATCGGGTCAACGAGCAGTACTTC
TRBJ2-2,TRBD1,NA,TRBV10-3,CATPGQVNTGELFF,TGTGCCACCCCGGGACAGGTGAACACCGGGGAGCTGTTTTTT
TRBJ1-4,NA,few,TRBV7-9,CASGPGRGGNEKLFF,TGTGCCAGCGGCCCGGGACGTGGAGGGAATGAAAAACTGTTTTTT
TRBJ2-7,NA,NA,TRBV12-3/TRBV12-4,CASSLFSDEQYF,TGTGCCAGCAGTTTATTTTCGGACGAGCAGTACTTC
TRBJ2-3,TRBD1,NA,TRBV24-1,CATSELGQGAPGTDTQYF,TGTGCCACCAGTGAATTGGGACAGGGGGCGCCAGGGACAGATACGCAGTATTTT
TRBJ2-5,TRBD2,NA,TRBV30,CACGAGDGETQYF,TGTGCCTGTGGGGCGGGGGATGGGGAGACCCAGTACTTC
TRBJ2-7,NA,NA,TRBV6-1,CASSEMDTDEQYF,TGTGCCAGCAGTGAGATGGACACTGACGAGCAGTACTTC
TRBJ2-7,NA,NA,TRBV6-1,CASSEGTILNYEQYF,TGTGCCAGCAGTGAAGGGACAATCCTTAACTACGAGCAGTACTTC
TRBJ1-4,TRBD1,once,TRBV2,CASGLTGDPNEKLFF,TGTGCCAGCGGGCTTACAGGGGATCCTAATGAAAAACTGTTTTTT
TRBJ1-2,TRBD1,NA,TRBV29-1,CSAPTTGGVDGYTF,TGCAGCGCACCCACGACAGGGGGGGTTGATGGCTACACCTTC
TRBJ2-1,TRBD1,NA,TRBV10-3,CATGQGENEQFF,TGTGCCACGGGACAGGGGGAGAATGAGCAGTTCTTC
TRBJ1-6,NA,NA,TRBV2,CASKENSPLHF,TGTGCCAGCAAGGAGAATTCACCCCTCCACTTT
TRBJ1-1,NA,NA,TRBV2,CARNSEAFF,TGTGCCAGAAACTCTGAAGCTTTCTTT
TRBJ2-7,NA,NA,TRBV7-9,CASSLANAGNAYEQYF,TGTGCCAGCAGCTTAGCGAATGCGGGGAACGCCTACGAGCAGTACTTC
TRBJ2-2,NA,NA,TRBV19,CASSIEPGLSGELFF,TGTGCCAGTAGTATAGAACCAGGGCTGTCAGGGGAGCTGTTTTTT
TRBJ1-6,NA,NA,TRBV20-1,CSASFGWYNSPLHF,TGCAGTGCTAGTTTCGGGTGGTATAATTCACCCCTCCACTTT
TRBJ2-7,NA,NA,TRBV29-1,CSAVDSLSYEQYF,TGCAGCGCCGTGGACAGCTTAAGCTACGAGCAGTACTTC
TRBJ2-1,TRBD1,once,TRBV19,CASGFGAGGLNEQFF,TGTGCCAGTGGGTTTGGGGCAGGGGGATTAAATGAGCAGTTCTTC
TRBJ2-2,TRBD1,NA,TRBV24-1,CATQGESNTGELFF,TGTGCCACCCAGGGGGAGTCGAACACCGGGGAGCTGTTTTTT
TRBJ2-5,TRBD2,NA,TRBV7-6,CASSSPDRQGTSGSLNQETQYF,TGTGCCAGCAGCTCCCCAGATCGACAGGGTACTAGCGGGAGTTTAAACCAAGAGACCCAGTACTTC
TRBJ1-2,TRBD1,NA,TRBV28,CASSLQGTGETF,TGTGCCAGCAGTCTTCAAGGGACAGGGGAAACCTTC
TRBJ2-7,NA,NA,TRBV30,CAWSARVEQYF,TGTGCCTGGAGTGCCCGAGTGGAGCAGTACTTC
TRBJ2-7,TRBD1,once,TRBV6-5,CASRRGQGSYEQYF,TGTGCCAGCCGCAGAGGACAGGGCTCCTACGAGCAGTACTTC
TRBJ2-3,TRBD1,NA,TRBV7-9,CASSRDSKGTDTQYF,TGTGCCAGCAGCCGGGACAGCAAGGGCACAGATACGCAGTATTTT
TRBJ2-2,TRBD1,NA,TRBV2,CASSRGTGVGELFF,TGTGCCAGCAGTAGGGGGACAGGGGTCGGGGAGCTGTTTTTT
TRBJ2-7,TRBD1,NA,TRBV27,CASRFATGGTGYEQYF,TGTGCCAGCAGATTCGCGACAGGGGGCACAGGATACGAGCAGTACTTC
TRBJ1-4,TRBD1,NA,TRBV18,CASSRDRESTNEKLFF,TGTGCCAGCTCGCGGGACAGAGAATCAACTAATGAAAAACTGTTTTTT
TRBJ2-5,NA,once,TRBV30,CAWSPGLSAQYF,TGTGCCTGGAGCCCCGGTCTATCGGCCCAGTACTTC
TRBJ2-3,NA,NA,TRBV28,CASSSVRADTQYF,TGTGCCAGCAGCTCCGTCAGGGCAGATACGCAGTATTTT
TRBJ2-6,NA,NA,TRBV18,CASSPPRGSGANVLTF,TGTGCCAGCTCGCCCCCCAGGGGATCCGGGGCCAACGTCCTGACTTTC
TRBJ2-1,TRBD2,many,TRBV24-1,CATSDPGRPETYNEQFF,TGTGCCACCAGTGACCCCGGGAGGCCAGAGACCTACAATGAGCAGTTCTTC
TRBJ2-7,TRBD1,NA,TRBV7-8,CASGPPGQGVYEQYF,TGTGCCAGCGGACCCCCGGGACAGGGGGTCTACGAGCAGTACTTC
TRBJ2-7,TRBD1,NA,TRBV14,CASSQDRGQGMYEQYF,TGTGCCAGCAGCCAAGATAGGGGACAGGGGATGTACGAGCAGTACTTC
TRBJ2-5,TRBD2,NA,TRBV6-5,CASRGSAGGGETQYF,TGTGCCAGCAGAGGGTCGGCGGGAGGGGGGGAGACCCAGTACTTC
TRBJ1-1,TRBD1,NA,TRBV24-1,CATSDSTPGQGQSAFF,TGTGCCACCAGTGATTCAACACCGGGACAGGGACAATCGGCTTTCTTT
TRBJ1-2,NA,few,TRBV7-8,CASSPLTRGPHGYTF,TGTGCCAGCAGCCCCTTGACCAGGGGTCCTCATGGCTACACCTTC
TRBJ1-1,TRBD1,NA,TRBV6-5,CASSYLGQGANTEAFF,TGTGCCAGCAGTTACCTGGGACAGGGGGCGAACACTGAAGCTTTCTTT
TRBJ1-4,NA,NA,TRBV9,CASSVDAGGDVEKLFF,TGTGCCAGCAGCGTAGATGCGGGGGGCGACGTTGAAAAACTGTTTTTT
TRBJ2-5,TRBD2,NA,TRBV9,CASSVAGLAGVLVQETQYF,TGTGCCAGCAGCGTAGCCGGACTAGCGGGAGTTCTGGTACAGGAGACCCAGTACTTC
TRBJ1-1,NA,NA,TRBV12-3/TRBV12-4,CASTRRGEAFF,TGTGCCAGCACCCGGCGGGGAGAAGCTTTCTTT
TRBJ2-1,TRBD2,NA,TRBV7-6,CASSLSPWYGGTGIYNEQFF,TGTGCCAGCAGCTTAAGTCCTTGGTACGGGGGGACGGGGATTTACAATGAGCAGTTCTTC
TRBJ1-2,TRBD1,NA,TRBV7-9,CASSPIDRVYGYTF,TGTGCCAGCAGCCCAATTGACAGGGTCTATGGCTACACCTTC
TRBJ1-6,NA,few,TRBV2,CASSDESSYNSPLHF,TGTGCCAGCAGTGATGAGAGCTCCTATAATTCACCCCTCCACTTT
TRBJ1-4,NA,NA,TRBV28,CASTTGMSNEKLFF,TGTGCCAGCACAACAGGGATGTCTAATGAAAAACTGTTTTTT
TRBJ1-6,TRBD1,once,TRBV25-1,CASNQGAWPLHF,TGTGCCAGCAACCAGGGGGCTTGGCCCCTCCACTTT
TRBJ2-2,NA,NA,TRBV28,CASSLLNTGELFF,TGTGCCAGCAGTTTACTGAACACCGGGGAGCTGTTTTTT